This TCR beta chain was observed in a study of shared clonotypes between healthy human individuals. Study-wide points: Across a handful of donors, naive CD4 shared 4.5% to 6%, naive CD8 more than 3%, memory CD4 roughly 2.2%, memory CD8 about 0.4%.

Donors had no recently reported acute infections or vaccinations and were HIV-negative. CD4+ cells were split into CD45RA+ naive and CD45RA-negative memory subsets. The table came from immunoSEQ multiplex PCR; TCRdb's copy has only in-frame clones and leaves some out. Of roughly 330,000 clones listed, roughly 70% are singletons. The CDR3 loop spans 14 amino acids. Germline V gene data show CDR1 as SGDLS and CDR2 as YYNGEE. The V and J ends lost 4 bases and 5 bases respectively, with 16 bases between them. As for this clone: Its antigen remains unidentified.

The chain recombines TRBV9 with TRBJ2-7; either TRBD1 or TRBD2 may supply D (5 bases each). The sample was memory CD4+ T cells sorted from blood. Indicated subset: CD45RA-negative fraction. The clonotype was recovered from a man younger than 45 in good health. The CDR3: CASSLAGRGDEQYF. The DNA of the CDR3 is TGTGCCAGCAGCTTGGCAGGGAGAGGGGACGAGCAGTACTTC.